Described below is a single T cell receptor (beta chain) sequence and its context. What this receptor recognizes is not known. No much larger clonotype is one base removed from it; base qualities were not supplied. This specimen comes from a study of PD-L1 blockade in urothelial cancer (dated by TCRdb to about 2017). Background on the whole study: All patients started therapy in the mid-2010s and received atezolizumab 1,200 mg intravenously every 3 weeks. About 85% of the roughly 29 patients were males with bladder-origin urothelial cancer, and about 60% of the roughly 29 reported a prior smoking history. Patients had an ECOG performance status of 0 or 1 and had received between 0 and 3 prior chemotherapy regimens. Blood samples were analyzed at 3 weeks after treatment start (second dose) and at 6 weeks after treatment start. Blood samples gave median yields of roughly 150,000 T cells and over 80,000 unique TCRs, along with a median clonality of around 0.075. An exploratory multi-omic analysis was conducted of the somatic, immune and clinical correlates of response to PD-L1 blockade with atezolizumab in urothelial cancer. Pretreatment tumor samples, along with matched peripheral blood collected serially before and after atezolizumab treatment, underwent TCR sequencing. Durable clinical benefit was defined as a progression-free survival longer than 6 months, and TCR features were additionally tested against progression-free survival and overall survival. In the same patients who had TCR sequencing, pretreatment tumors also underwent whole exome sequencing and RNA sequencing. Some ten patients reached durable clinical benefit, while around 19 patients did not. Approximately 29 patients had pretreatment blood TCR-seq, roughly 24 had at least one posttreatment blood collection, and roughly 24 had tumor TCR-seq.

Points the paper makes about the study in general: Because of the small sample size (n ≈ 30) and the many exploratory analyses performed, the results are intended to be regarded as hypothesis-generating. Patients with durable benefit showed greater expansion of tumor-associated TCR clones in peripheral blood 3 weeks after starting treatment (n of about 21, p = 0.022). Improved progression-free and overall survival was found to be associated with pretreatment peripheral blood TCR clonality below the median.

Synthetic TCR analog templates were spiked into each PCR to estimate absolute template abundance from read counts. The immunoSEQ assay used bias-controlled V and J gene primers to amplify TCRbeta CDR3 regions from genomic DNA. Sequencing of rearranged TCRbeta segments was done at approximately 20X coverage. The paper's processing steps were these. Sequencing errors were corrected by clustering and CDR3s were annotated against IMGT to assign V, D and J genes. Downstream analyses used only productive TCRbeta rearrangements, leaving out any out-of-frame or stop-codon sequences. To compute clonality, Shannon entropy was normalized by the log of the number of unique productive sequences and then subtracted from one. Clones differing between time points or between blood and tumor were identified by Fisher's exact test with Benjamini-Hochberg correction at adjusted p below 0.01. Entries here come from immuneACCESS through TCRdb and include only in-frame sequences with V and J called. Some clones fail to appear in such tables; in the studies checked, an unresolved V gene covers under half of the shortfall, and the cause of the remainder is unknown. For V, J and clone size, that table is used; D and trimming come from the DNA. Present in this sample are 45,000 to 55,000 clones, around 79% of which were seen just once. Roughly 10% of the sample goes to the ten largest clones.

The junction shows trimming of 1 base on V and 0 bases on J, plus 4 bases between the germline ends. The CDR3 spans 14 residues, from the cysteine through the phenylalanine. Just the 42-base CDR3 DNA is kept, in frame starting at base 1. The germline V gene provides CDR1 KGHSH and CDR2 LQKENI. The sample's time point, from its label and the paper: pretreatment peripheral blood. The cohort included 29 patients with locally advanced or metastatic urothelial carcinoma who were treated at Memorial Sloan Kettering on a trial protocol. Peripheral blood mononuclear cells were collected from each patient pretreatment and during treatment, giving between 1 and 8 total time points per patient. The Qiagen DNeasy Blood extraction kit was used to purify genomic DNA from total PBMCs and tumor samples. PBMCs were collected pretreatment and during treatment and were isolated and stored as previously described.

Recombination connected TRBV18 to TRBJ1-5, with no D gene named confidently. This specimen was PBMCs, taken around atezolizumab (anti-PD-L1) treatment. The clonotype comes from a man between 65 and 79 years old with urothelial cancer. The bases are TGTGCCAGCTCACCACTAAATAGCAATCAGCCCCAGCATTTT. The translation is CASSPLNSNQPQHF.